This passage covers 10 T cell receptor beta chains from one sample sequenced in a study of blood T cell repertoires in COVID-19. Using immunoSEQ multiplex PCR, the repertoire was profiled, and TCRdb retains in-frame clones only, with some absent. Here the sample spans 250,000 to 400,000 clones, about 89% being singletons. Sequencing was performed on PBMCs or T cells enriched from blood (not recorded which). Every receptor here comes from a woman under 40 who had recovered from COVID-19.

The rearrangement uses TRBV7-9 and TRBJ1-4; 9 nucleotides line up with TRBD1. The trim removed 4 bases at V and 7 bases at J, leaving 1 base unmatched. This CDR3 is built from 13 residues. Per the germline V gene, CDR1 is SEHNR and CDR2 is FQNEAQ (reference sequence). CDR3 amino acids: CASSSQGAEKLFF. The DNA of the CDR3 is TGTGCCAGCAGCTCACAGGGGGCTGAAAAACTGTTTTTT.

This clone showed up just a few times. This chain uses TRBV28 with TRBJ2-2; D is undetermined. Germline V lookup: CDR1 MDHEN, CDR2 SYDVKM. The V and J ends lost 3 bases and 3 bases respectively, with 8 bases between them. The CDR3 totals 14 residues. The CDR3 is CASSFSSDTGELFF. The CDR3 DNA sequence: TGTGCCAGCAGTTTTTCATCGGACACCGGGGAGCTGTTTTTT.

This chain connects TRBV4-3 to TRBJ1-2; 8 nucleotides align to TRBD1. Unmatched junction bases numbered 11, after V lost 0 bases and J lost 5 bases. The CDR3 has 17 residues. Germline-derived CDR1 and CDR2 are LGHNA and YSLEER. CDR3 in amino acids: CASSQDRVRGRLYGYTF. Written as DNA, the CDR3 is TGCGCCAGCAGCCAAGATAGGGTCAGGGGGCGGTTGTATGGCTACACCTTC.

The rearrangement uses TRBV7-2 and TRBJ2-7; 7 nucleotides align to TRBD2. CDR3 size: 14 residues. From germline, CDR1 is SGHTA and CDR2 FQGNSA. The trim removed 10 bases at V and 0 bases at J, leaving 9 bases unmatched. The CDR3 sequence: CATTRRGVSYEQYF. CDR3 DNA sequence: TGTGCCACCACGCGACGGGGGGTCTCCTACGAGCAGTACTTC.

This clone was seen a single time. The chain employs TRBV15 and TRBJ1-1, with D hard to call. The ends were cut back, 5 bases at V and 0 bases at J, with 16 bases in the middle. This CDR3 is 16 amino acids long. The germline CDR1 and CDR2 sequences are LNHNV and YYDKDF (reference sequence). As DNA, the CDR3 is TGTGCCACCAGCGGAATTTTGAATCAGGTGAACACTGAAGCTTTCTTT. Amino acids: CATSGILNQVNTEAFF.

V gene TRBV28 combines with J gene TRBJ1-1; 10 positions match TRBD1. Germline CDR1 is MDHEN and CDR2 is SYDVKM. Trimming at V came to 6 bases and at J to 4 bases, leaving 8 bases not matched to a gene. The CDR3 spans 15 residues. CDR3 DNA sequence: TGTGCCAGCAGCGTGACAGGGGGCTTGGGCACTGAAGCTTTCTTT. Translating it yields CASSVTGGLGTEAFF.

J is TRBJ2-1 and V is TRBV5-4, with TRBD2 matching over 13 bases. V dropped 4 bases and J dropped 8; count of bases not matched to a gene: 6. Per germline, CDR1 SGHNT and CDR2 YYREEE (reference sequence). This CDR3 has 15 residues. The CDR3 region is CASSMTSGGSDEQFF. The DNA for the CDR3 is TGTGCCAGCAGCATGACTAGCGGGGGGAGCGATGAGCAGTTCTTC.

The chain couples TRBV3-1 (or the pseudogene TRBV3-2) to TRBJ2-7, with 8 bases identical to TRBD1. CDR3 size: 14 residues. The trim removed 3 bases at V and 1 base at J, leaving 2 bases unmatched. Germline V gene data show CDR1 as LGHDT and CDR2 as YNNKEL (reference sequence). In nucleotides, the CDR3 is TGTGCCAGCAGCCACTGGGACAGGTCCTACGAGCAGTACTTC. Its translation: CASSHWDRSYEQYF.

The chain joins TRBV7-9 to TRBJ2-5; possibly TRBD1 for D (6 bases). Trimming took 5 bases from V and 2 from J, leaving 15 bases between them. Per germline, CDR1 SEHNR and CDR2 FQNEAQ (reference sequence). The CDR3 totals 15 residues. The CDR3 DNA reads TGTGCCAGCAGCCGAGATCAGGGGAAACAAGAGACCCAGTACTTC. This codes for CASSRDQGKQETQYF. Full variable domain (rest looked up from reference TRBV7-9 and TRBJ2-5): DTGVSQNPRHKITKRGQNVTFRCDPISEHNRLYWYRQTLGQGPEFLTYFQNEAQLEKSRLLSDRFSAERPKGSFSTLEIQRTEQGDSAMYLCASSRDQGKQETQYFGPGTRLLVL.

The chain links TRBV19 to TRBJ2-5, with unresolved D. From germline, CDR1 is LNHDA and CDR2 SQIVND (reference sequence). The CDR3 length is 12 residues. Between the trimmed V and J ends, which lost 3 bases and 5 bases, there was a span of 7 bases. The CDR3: CASSMKEETQYF. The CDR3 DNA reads TGTGCCAGTAGTATGAAGGAGGAGACCCAGTACTTC.